This TCR beta chain comes out of a study of blood T cell repertoires in COVID-19. As for the study in general: Sites in the United States, Italy and Spain provided acute and convalescent COVID-19 samples. The analysed material was cDNA or gDNA that came from T cells, B-cell-depleted T cells, or PBMCs.

In the study's own analysis: How many nucleated cells were present was estimated from reference gene primer amplification. Measured with immunoSEQ multiplex PCR; TCRdb has only the in-frame clones, and not every one. That table supplies the V and J calls and clone size; D and trimming were determined from the DNA. The data contain 300,000 to 400,000 clones, about 89% of them singletons. The CDR3 spans 14 residues. The germline V gene has CDR1 LNHDA and CDR2 SQIVND (reference sequence). Trimming cost V 4 bases and J 3 bases; bases outside gene matches: 3. Seattle patients were enrolled while actively infected and followed longitudinally. This clone has a single count.

Sequencing was carried out using peripheral blood. The origin of this receptor is a woman in her forties or fifties with COVID-19, enrolled during active disease. The chain recombines TRBV19 with TRBJ1-2, with 9 bases aligning to TRBD1. CDR3 sequence: CASSRTGVDYGYTF. In DNA, the CDR3 is TGTGCCAGTAGTAGGACAGGGGTCGACTATGGCTACACCTTC.